This T cell receptor beta chain originates from a study of cytomegalovirus exposure and HLA in healthy donors. CDR1 and CDR2 (germline): LNHDA, SQIVND (reference sequence). This CDR3 has 14 residues. The donors gave bone marrow, and they were healthy. Details on this clone: No antigen is known for it.

The PCR contained 60 Vbeta and 13 Jbeta primers. TCRdb keeps only in-frame clones here, not all; method: immunoSEQ multiplex PCR. The top ten hold around 1.4% of the sample, which has some 210,000 clones, about 87% seen once. Points from the study as a whole: According to an earlier analysis, most TCR beta V segments yielded productive rearrangements about 87% or about 30% of the time. The CMV antigen specificity of a few CMV-associated chains was confirmed through in vitro analysis. Presence/absence results assume similar sequencing depth per donor, which may not hold.

The rearrangement joins TRBV19 to TRBJ2-5; TRBD1 agrees at 8 bases. The J call may not be correct, given that the DNA end is closer to TRBJ2-7. The specimen was PBMCs. The clonotype originates from a young man in good health and CMV-seronegative. The DNA for the CDR3 is TGTGCCAGTAGTTGGACAGGGCCTAACTACGAGCAGTACTTC. Its translation is CASSWTGPNYEQYF.